Each of the 8 T cell receptor beta chains below was sequenced from the same sample in a study of beta chain features in type 1 diabetes. Overall study findings and caveats: Significant though moderate, a shortening of TCRB CDR3s appeared in all four CD4+ subsets of Type 1 diabetes patients.

Expressed TCRB transcripts were sequenced, since all the RNA that had been isolated was reverse transcribed. Using immunoSEQ multiplex PCR, the repertoire was profiled, and TCRdb retains in-frame clones only, with some absent. This sample carries about 47,000 clones, roughly 40% of them seen once, and the ten largest clones take roughly 0.13%. Their specific antigens are unknown. The sequenced sample consisted of stem cell memory CD4+ T cells from blood. The receptors stem from a young man with type 1 diabetes.

This clone was seen a few times. The rearrangement joins TRBV4-3 to TRBJ2-3, with 7 positions matching TRBD1. The ends lost 1 base at V and 5 bases at J; junction bases unmatched: 6. This CDR3 is 15 amino acids long. Germline V CDR1 and CDR2: LGHNA, YSLEER. The CDR3 sequence: CASSQGGQLIDTQYF. The CDR3 DNA reads TGCGCCAGCAGCCAAGGGGGACAGTTAATAGATACGCAGTATTTT.

This rearrangement joins TRBV4-3 to TRBJ2-3, with 9 bases matching TRBD1. The CDR3 runs to 16 residues. V was clipped by 3 bases and J by 5 bases; unmatched bases: 9. Looked up from germline, CDR1 is LGHNA and CDR2 is YSLEER. The CDR3 loop reads CASSQGTGRVGDTQYF. The DNA of the CDR3 is TGCGCCAGCAGCCAGGGGACAGGGAGGGTTGGAGATACGCAGTATTTT.

Here the CDR3 reads CAARLAGSSYNEQFF. The CDR3 DNA follows: TGTGCCGCCCGACTAGCGGGGAGCTCCTACAATGAGCAGTTCTTC. This sequence joins TRBV2 and TRBJ2-1; 11 positions match TRBD2. The germline V gene has CDR1 SNHLY and CDR2 FYNNEI. The CDR3 length is 15 residues. J gave up 0 bases and V 11 bases, and 6 bases lay outside the gene matches.

This clone came up a few times. The rearrangement uses TRBV5-4 and TRBJ1-1; D not certain. CDR1 is SGHNT and CDR2 is YYREEE in the germline V gene (reference sequence). Trimming took off 4 bases at V and 7 bases at J, with 20 bases between the two ends. The CDR3 totals 15 residues. The CDR3 reads CASSAVGRGTSEAFF. The CDR3 region has the DNA TGTGCCAGCAGCGCTGTGGGCCGGGGTACGAGTGAAGCTTTCTTT.

V and J are TRBV5-5 and TRBJ2-4; 7 bases agree with TRBD1. Germline lookup yields CDR1 SGHKS and CDR2 YYEKEE (reference sequence). There are 14 residues in the CDR3. Trimming cost V 6 bases and J 9 bases; bases outside gene matches: 12. The CDR3 DNA reads as TGTGCCAGCACCTACCCGGGGACAGTCGGCATTCAGTACTTC. Its translation: CASTYPGTVGIQYF.

The V gene is TRBV10-3, the J gene TRBJ1-5; 7 nucleotides line up with TRBD1. The CDR3 length is 14 residues. Per the germline V gene, CDR1 is ENHRY and CDR2 is SYGVKD. V shed 5 bases, J shed 3 bases, and the junction held 4 bases outside the gene matches. The CDR3 here is CAISPRGDNQPQHF. Written as DNA, the CDR3 is TGTGCCATCAGTCCCAGGGGGGACAATCAGCCCCAGCATTTT.

The chain combines TRBV4-2 with TRBJ1-3; D is undetermined. With 0 bases removed from V and 6 bases from J, the gap between germline ends came to 15 bases. Germline values: CDR1 LGHNA, CDR2 YNFKEQ. The CDR3 runs 16 residues. CDR3 nucleotide sequence: TGTGCCAGCAGCCAAGATAAAAACAGCCTGGAAAACACCATATATTTT. Translated: CASSQDKNSLENTIYF.

This clone occurred once. The rearrangement links TRBV7-2 to TRBJ2-7; no firm D call. Per germline, CDR1 SGHTA and CDR2 FQGNSA. There are 12 residues in the CDR3. Trimming removed 5 bases from V and 3 bases from J, with 8 bases in between. The CDR3 coding sequence is TGTGCCAGCAGCCCACAAAACTACGAGCAGTACTTC. This sequence encodes CASSPQNYEQYF. The full variable domain, with the rest looked up from reference TRBV7-2 and TRBJ2-7, is GAGVSQSPSNKVTEKGKDVELRCDPISGHTALYWYRQSLGQGLEFLIYFQGNSAPDKSGLPSDRFSAERTGGSVSTLTIQRTQQEDSAVYLCASSPQNYEQYFGPGTRLTVT.